A single T cell receptor beta chain is shown here with its context. Its cognate antigen is unknown. This sample is part of a study of beta chain features in type 1 diabetes. Points from the study as a whole: It was among patients, rather than healthy donors, that naive, central memory and Treg TCRB repertoires appeared more similar. Insertions were fewer and deletions more numerous at VDJ junctions in type 1 diabetes patients.

In germline, CDR1 is KGHSH, CDR2 LQKENI. The CDR3 consists of 16 residues. V was pared by 1 base and J by 1 base, with 12 bases between. As every portion of the isolated RNA was reverse transcribed, the sequencing read expressed TCRB transcripts. Using immunoSEQ multiplex PCR, the repertoire was profiled, and TCRdb retains in-frame clones only, with some absent. The sample consists of just over 450,000 clones, 30% of them appearing once. Sort purity for all populations was recorded as exceeding 98%. J is TRBJ2-3 and V is TRBV18, with D possibly TRBD2 on 6 matching bases. The sequenced sample consisted of naive CD4+ T cells from blood. The TCR sequence derives from a man younger than 35 in good health. Here the CDR3 DNA reads TGTGCCAGCTCACCACTCCTGGCTAGCGGCACAGATACGCAGTATTTT. This gives the protein CASSPLLASGTDTQYF.